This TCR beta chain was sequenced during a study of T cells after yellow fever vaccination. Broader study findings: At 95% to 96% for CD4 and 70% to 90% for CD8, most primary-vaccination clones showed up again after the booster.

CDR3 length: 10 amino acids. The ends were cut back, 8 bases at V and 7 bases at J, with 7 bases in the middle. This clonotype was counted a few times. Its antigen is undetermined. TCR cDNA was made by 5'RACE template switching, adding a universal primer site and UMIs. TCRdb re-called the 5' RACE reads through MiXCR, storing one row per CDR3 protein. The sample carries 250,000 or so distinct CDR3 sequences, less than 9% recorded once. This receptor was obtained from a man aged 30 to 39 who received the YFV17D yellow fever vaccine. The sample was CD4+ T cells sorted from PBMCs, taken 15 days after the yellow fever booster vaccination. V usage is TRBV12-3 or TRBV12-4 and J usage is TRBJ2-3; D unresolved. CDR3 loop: CASGPNTQYF. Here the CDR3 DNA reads TGTGCCAGCGGCCCAAATACGCAGTATTTT.